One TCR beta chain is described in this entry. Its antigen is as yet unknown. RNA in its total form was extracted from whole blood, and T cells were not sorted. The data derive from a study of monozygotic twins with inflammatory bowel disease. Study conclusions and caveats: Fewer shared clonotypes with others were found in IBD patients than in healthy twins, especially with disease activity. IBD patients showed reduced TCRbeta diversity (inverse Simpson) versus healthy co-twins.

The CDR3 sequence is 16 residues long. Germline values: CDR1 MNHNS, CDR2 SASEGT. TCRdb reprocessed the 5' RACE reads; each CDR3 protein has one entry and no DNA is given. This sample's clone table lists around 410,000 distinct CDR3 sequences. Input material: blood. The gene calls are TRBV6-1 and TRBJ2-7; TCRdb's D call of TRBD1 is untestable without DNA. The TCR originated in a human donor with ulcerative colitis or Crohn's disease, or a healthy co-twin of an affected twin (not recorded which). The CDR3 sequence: CASSGRDKGIIYEQYF.